This T cell receptor beta chain was recovered during a study of Ad26.COV2.S vaccination and SARS-CoV-2 variants. Study summary: The study gave Ad26.COV2.S intramuscularly, once or twice 56 days apart. General study points: Non-spike TCR breadth was similar in vaccine and placebo recipients.

The germline CDR1 and CDR2 sequences are MDHEN and SYDVKM. The junction had 16 bases not matched to a gene; V was cut back by 2 bases and J by 7 bases. The length of the CDR3 is 19 residues. The treatment is: some 20 received Ad26.COV2.S at low or high dose, single or two shots; about 5 received placebo; per-sample allocation not given. Repertoires come from day 63 after the first vaccine or placebo injection. Expression of Wuhan-strain SARS-CoV-2 spike came from the Ad26 vector that formed the vaccine. This clone was observed a single time. Antigen unknown. Libraries were prepared by immunoSEQ multiplex PCR; TCRdb keeps only in-frame clonotypes and omits some of them. In the table there are around 450,000 clones, roughly 88% of which are singletons.

Material: peripheral blood, obtained in a trial of Ad26.COV2.S vaccine versus placebo. The rearrangement links TRBV28 to TRBJ2-1, with TRBD2 identical over 11 bases. The TCR comes from a person aged 18-65 years who received the Ad26.COV2.S COVID-19 vaccine or a placebo. The CDR3 coding sequence is TGTGCCAGCAGTTTACCCCAAAGAATGGGACTAGCGGAACTAAATGAGCAGTTCTTC. It yields the protein CASSLPQRMGLAELNEQFF.